This record concerns one T cell receptor (beta chain) sequence. This record comes from a study of T cell changes during pregnancy in multiple sclerosis. Some clones are missing from TCRdb's copy, which holds only in-frame ones; the method was immunoSEQ multiplex PCR. The data show about 42,000 clones, 88% seen once. The CDR3 extends over 14 amino acids. Unmatched junction bases numbered 2, after V lost 0 bases and J lost 6 bases. The germline gives CDR1 SGHRS, CDR2 YFSETQ. This TCR derives from a female donor with multiple sclerosis, enrolled in a pregnancy study. The material sequenced was CD4+ T cells from peripheral blood mononuclear cells, taken in the second trimester of pregnancy. J is TRBJ1-2 and V is TRBV5-1, with TRBD1 matching 10 bases. The CDR3 coding sequence is TGCGCCAGCAGCTTGGTGGGACAGGGGCATGGCTACACCTTC. Protein product: CASSLVGQGHGYTF.